The present T cell receptor beta chain was sequenced within a study of metastatic and nonmetastatic thyroid tumors. Study-level points and caveats: Significantly greater TCR beta diversity was reportedly found in malignant thyroid tumors than in benign nodules (in blood and tumor).

There were no patients who had received any treatment before thyroid surgery. The germline V and J ends were trimmed by 4 bases and 11 bases, with 9 bases remaining between them. CDR1 and CDR2 from the germline V gene are DFQATT and SNEGSKA (reference sequence). CDR3 size: 10 residues. MiXCR re-clonotyped the PCR reads for TCRdb. The sample holds tens of thousands of clones; over 15% are singletons and the top ten take under 3.5%. This clone appeared many times. Antigen unknown. The clonotype comes from a female donor with papillary thyroid cancer or a benign thyroid nodule (not recorded which). Some clones in this sample may be carry-over from other donors' samples. The source material was blood. The chain couples TRBV20-1 to TRBJ1-5; D is uncertain. CDR3 loop: CSANEHTQHF. CDR3 in DNA: TGCAGTGCTAATGAACATACCCAGCATTTT.